This T cell receptor beta chain was recorded in a study of blood T cell repertoires in COVID-19. Using immunoSEQ multiplex PCR, the repertoire was profiled, and TCRdb retains in-frame clones only, with some absent. The sample lists over 85,000 clones; about nine tenths were seen once. This receptor was identified in a woman aged 45-60 years with COVID-19, enrolled during active disease. The material sequenced was peripheral blood.

The DNA for the CDR3 is TGCGCCAGCAGCTTGGCCGGCAGGTCCACAGATACGCAGTATTTT. It yields the protein CASSLAGRSTDTQYF. The chain employs TRBV5-1 and TRBJ2-3; D gene uncertain. V lost 0 bases to trimming and J lost 2 bases, with 10 bases between them. CDR3 length: 15 residues. Looked up from germline, CDR1 is SGHRS and CDR2 is YFSETQ.